Each of the 5 T cell receptor beta chains below was sequenced from the same sample in a study of T cells in Graves' hyperthyroidism and ophthalmopathy. RNA transcripts provided the source from which TCR beta CDR3 regions were amplified. Researchers ran a first-round RT-PCR on the TCR CDR3 using the HTBI primer set. TCRdb fed the multiplex PCR reads into MiXCR, producing one record per CDR3 protein. The profile shows about 570,000 distinct CDR3 sequences, around 42% of them singletons. Sequencing was performed on peripheral blood or thyroid tissue (not recorded which). The source of these receptors is an adult woman with Graves' disease, either hyperthyroidism or ophthalmopathy (not recorded which).

Notes on this clonotype: At one end, the junction sequence differs from germline, possibly due to a read error. The V gene is TRBV5-1, the J gene TRBJ1-1, with 7 bases lining up with TRBD1. Per the germline V gene, CDR1 is SGHRS and CDR2 is YFSETQ. This CDR3 region has 14 residues. CDR3 DNA sequence: TGCGCCAGCATGGTCGGGACAGAGAACGCTGAAGCTTTCTTT. Translating gives CASMVGTENAEAFF.

This clonotype was picked up one time. V and J are TRBV24-1 and TRBJ1-5, with D possibly TRBD1 on 6 matching bases. The CDR3 runs to 13 residues. Germline V lookup: CDR1 KGHDR, CDR2 SFDVKD. V lost 4 bases to trimming and J lost 6 bases, with 9 bases between them. The CDR3 sequence is CATSDGGLQPQHF. CDR3 nucleotide sequence: TGTGCCACCAGTGACGGGGGGCTTCAGCCCCAGCATTTT.

A note on this clonotype: One end of the junction is discordant with germline, which a read error may explain. The CDR3 region is CATSGKGYGYTF. CDR3 in DNA: TGTGCCACCAGTGGGAAGGGCTATGGCTACACCTTC. J is TRBJ1-2 and V is TRBV10-3; D gene uncertain. This CDR3 spans 12 amino acids. Looked up from germline, CDR1 is ENHRY and CDR2 is SYGVKD.

This clonotype was counted at least ten times. The chain carries TRBV7-2 and TRBJ1-1, with 9 positions matching TRBD1. CDR3 size: 15 residues. J was trimmed by 4 bases and V by 3 bases; bases with no gene match: 6. CDR1 is SGHTA, CDR2 FQGNSA, per germline. The CDR3 bases are TGTGCCAGCAGCTTGCTTTACAGGGGGCCCACTGAAGCTTTCTTT. It is translated as CASSLLYRGPTEAFF. The entire variable domain, with the rest obtained from reference TRBV7-2 and TRBJ1-1, is as follows: GAGVSQSPSNKVTEKGKDVELRCDPISGHTALYWYRQSLGQGLEFLIYFQGNSAPDKSGLPSDRFSAERTGGSVSTLTIQRTQQEDSAVYLCASSLLYRGPTEAFFGQGTRLTVV.

Comment on this clonotype: The CDR3 does not close with the conserved phenylalanine or tryptophan, likely indicating a read error. The DNA is omitted, as the CDR3 cannot be located on it reliably, and the CDR3 follows TCRdb's listing. This chain uses TRBV5-1 with TRBJ1-1. With termini counted, the CDR3 has 9 amino acids. The germline gives CDR1 SGHRS, CDR2 YFSETQ. CDR3 protein: CASSLGVLS.